The sample holds a few counts of the clone carrying this TCR beta chain. Its antigen is unidentified. TCRdb reanalysed the 5' RACE reads using MiXCR and keeps one entry per CDR3 protein. The sample carries roughly 62,000 distinct CDR3 sequences, about 9.4% recorded once. This sample was included in a study of T-cell memory formation after mild COVID-19. The CDR3 is 11 amino acids. The germline CDR1 and CDR2 sequences are SEHNR and FQNEAQ (reference sequence). Between the trimmed V and J ends, which lost 5 bases and 8 bases, there was a span of 8 bases. Study-level findings and limits: Clones contracting day 15 to 85 were balanced CD4/CD8; later expanders leaned CD4+.

The V and J genes are TRBV7-9 and TRBJ2-3; the D gene is possibly TRBD1 (5 bases). The sequenced material came from PBMCs or a T cell subset sorted from them (not recorded which). This receptor was obtained from a man between 18 and 29 years old who had mild COVID-19 (a few samples of this study predate the infection). Cell type and time point are not known. CDR3 coding DNA: TGTGCCAGCAGCCAGGACATTACGCAGTATTTT. Translating gives CASSQDITQYF.